The 8 T cell receptor beta chains given below trace back to one sample, sequenced in a study of blood T cell repertoires in COVID-19. Assay: immunoSEQ multiplex PCR; the TCRdb copy retains only in-frame clones and omits some. The table lists approximately 150,000 clones, 87% of them singletons, with under 9% in the top ten. Sequencing input: peripheral blood. These receptors were collected from a woman aged 50 to 60 with active or convalescent COVID-19.

The count of this clone is one. V is TRBV5-1 and J is TRBJ2-7; 9 bases match TRBD1. The V segment lost 2 bases and the J segment 2 bases; nucleotides outside the gene matches: 14. This CDR3 is built from 18 residues. CDR1 SGHRS and CDR2 YFSETQ come from the germline V gene. The CDR3 sequence: CASSFRTGDLKSTYEQYF. CDR3 sequence (DNA): TGCGCCAGCAGCTTCCGGACAGGGGACCTAAAGTCAACCTACGAGCAGTACTTC. The whole variable domain, remainder taken from reference TRBV5-1 and TRBJ2-7, is KAGVTQTPRYLIKTRGQQVTLSCSPISGHRSVSWYQQTPGQGLQFLFEYFSETQRNKGNFPGRFSGRQFSNSRSEMNVSTLELGDSALYLCASSFRTGDLKSTYEQYFGPGTRLTVT.

V usage is TRBV11-1 and J usage is TRBJ2-7, with TRBD1 matching over 9 bases. The J segment lost 0 bases and the V segment lost 0 bases, leaving 6 bases of the junction unmatched. Germline CDR1 is SGHAT and CDR2 is FQDESV (reference sequence). The CDR3 sequence is 17 residues long. CDR3 nucleotides: TGTGCCAGCAGCTTAGCGTCGGGACAGGGATCCTCCTACGAGCAGTACTTC. The encoded protein is CASSLASGQGSSYEQYF. The whole variable domain, remainder taken from reference TRBV11-1 and TRBJ2-7, is EAEVAQSPRYKITEKSQAVAFWCDPISGHATLYWYRQILGQGPELLVQFQDESVVDDSQLPKDRFSAERLKGVDSTLKIQPAELGDSAMYLCASSLASGQGSSYEQYFGPGTRLTVT.

This chain uses TRBV7-3 with TRBJ2-1; D unresolved. Germline values: CDR1 SGHTA, CDR2 FQGTGA. This CDR3 region has 13 residues. Deletions cut 1 base from V and 6 bases from J, with 7 bases between. CDR3 nucleotide sequence: TGTGCCAGCAGCTTAATGGCCAGCAATGAGCAGTTCTTC. This codes for CASSLMASNEQFF.

V is TRBV2 and J is TRBJ2-5, with D maybe TRBD2 (5 bases). The germline V gene encodes CDR1 SNHLY and CDR2 FYNNEI. CDR3 length: 14 residues. V was trimmed by 2 bases and J by 10 bases, leaving 17 bases between them. This CDR3 reads CASSERTAARFQYF. The DNA of the CDR3 is TGTGCCAGCAGTGAACGAACAGCGGCTCGTTTCCAGTACTTC.

The CDR3 protein is CASSLGQAGGTDTQYF. In DNA, the CDR3 is TGTGCCAGCAGCTTAGGACAGGCAGGTGGCACAGATACGCAGTATTTT. The chain has TRBV7-2 and TRBJ2-3; D might be TRBD1 (6 bases). CDR3 size: 16 residues. Trimming left V 1 base short and J 1 base short, with 12 bases between. The germline CDR1 and CDR2 sequences are SGHTA and FQGNSA.

This clone was recorded only once. The V and J genes are TRBV19 and TRBJ1-5, with 8 bases lining up with TRBD1. Germline loops: CDR1 LNHDA, CDR2 SQIVND (reference sequence). The CDR3 consists of 14 residues. Trimming removed 9 bases from V and 5 bases from J; junction bases left unmatched: 9. The CDR3 here is CARYGQGGYQPQHF. The CDR3, as DNA: TGTGCCAGGTACGGACAGGGAGGTTATCAGCCCCAGCATTTT.

V usage is TRBV7-2 and J usage is TRBJ2-1, with TRBD2 matching 8 bases. Germline V lookup: CDR1 SGHTA, CDR2 FQGNSA. Germline trimming cut 2 bases from V and 2 bases from J; bases unmatched to any gene: 5. This CDR3 is built from 16 residues. CDR3: CASSLKREYTYNEQFF. The CDR3, as DNA: TGTGCCAGCAGCTTAAAGCGGGAGTACACCTACAATGAGCAGTTCTTC. The complete variable domain, with remaining parts taken from reference TRBV7-2 and TRBJ2-1, reads GAGVSQSPSNKVTEKGKDVELRCDPISGHTALYWYRQSLGQGLEFLIYFQGNSAPDKSGLPSDRFSAERTGGSVSTLTIQRTQQEDSAVYLCASSLKREYTYNEQFFGPGTRLTVL.

V gene TRBV30 combines with J gene TRBJ1-5; D possibly corresponds to TRBD1 (5 bases). Trimming cost V 1 base and J 5 bases, with 6 bases left between them. Germline CDR1 and CDR2: GTSNPN and SVGIG (reference sequence). The CDR3 is 12 amino acids. The CDR3 DNA reads as TGTGCCTGGAGTGCAGGGCATCAGCCCCAGCATTTT. Its translation is CAWSAGHQPQHF.